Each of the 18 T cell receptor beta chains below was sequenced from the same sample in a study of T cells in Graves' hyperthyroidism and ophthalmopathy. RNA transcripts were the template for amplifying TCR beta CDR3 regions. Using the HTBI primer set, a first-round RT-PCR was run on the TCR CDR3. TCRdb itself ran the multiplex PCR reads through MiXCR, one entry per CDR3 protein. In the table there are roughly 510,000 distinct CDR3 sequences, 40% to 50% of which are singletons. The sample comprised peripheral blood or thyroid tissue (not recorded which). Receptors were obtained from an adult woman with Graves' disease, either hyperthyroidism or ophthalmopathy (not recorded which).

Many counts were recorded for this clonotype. The CDR3 here is CASSVAPGGGYGYTF. In nucleotides, the CDR3 is TGTGCCAGCAGCGTAGCACCGGGAGGGGGGTATGGCTACACCTTC. The rearrangement links TRBV9 to TRBJ1-2, with D possibly TRBD1 on 6 matching bases. Looked up from germline, CDR1 is SGDLS and CDR2 is YYNGEE. This CDR3 is built from 15 residues. Trimming removed 0 bases at V and 5 bases at J, with 14 bases between.

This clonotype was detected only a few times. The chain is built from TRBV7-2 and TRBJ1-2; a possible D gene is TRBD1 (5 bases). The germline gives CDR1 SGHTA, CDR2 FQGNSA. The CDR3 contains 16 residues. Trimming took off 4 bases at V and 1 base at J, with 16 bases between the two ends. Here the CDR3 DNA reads TGTGCCAGCAGCTCCTCCGGGACGCCCTATAACTATGGCTACACCTTC. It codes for CASSSSGTPYNYGYTF.

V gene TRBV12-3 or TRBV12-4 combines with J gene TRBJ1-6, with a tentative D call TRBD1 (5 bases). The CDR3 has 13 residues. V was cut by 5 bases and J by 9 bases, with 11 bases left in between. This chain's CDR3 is CASSGQGGSPLHF. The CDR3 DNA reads TGTGCCAGCAGTGGGCAGGGTGGTTCACCCCTCCACTTT.

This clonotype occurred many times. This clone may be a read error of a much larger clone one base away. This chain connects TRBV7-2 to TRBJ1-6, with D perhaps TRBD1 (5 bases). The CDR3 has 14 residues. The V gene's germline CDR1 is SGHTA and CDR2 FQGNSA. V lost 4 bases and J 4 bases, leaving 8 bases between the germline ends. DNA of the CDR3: TGTGCCAGCAGCTCCGGGACGTATAATTCACCCCTCCACTTT. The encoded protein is CASSSGTYNSPLHF.

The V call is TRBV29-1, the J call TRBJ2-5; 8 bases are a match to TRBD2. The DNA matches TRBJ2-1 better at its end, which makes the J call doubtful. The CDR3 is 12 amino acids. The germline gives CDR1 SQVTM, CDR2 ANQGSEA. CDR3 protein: CSGLAQNNEQFF. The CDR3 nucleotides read TGCAGCGGACTAGCGCAAAACAATGAGCAGTTCTTC.

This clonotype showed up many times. The CDR3 nucleotides read TGTGCCTGGAGCGCCGGGACAAGTAATTCACCCCTCCACTTT. This translates into CAWSAGTSNSPLHF. The rearrangement links TRBV30 to TRBJ1-6; D might be TRBD1 (6 bases). The CDR3 runs to 14 residues. The germline V gene encodes CDR1 GTSNPN and CDR2 SVGIG (reference sequence). V dropped 3 bases and J dropped 6 bases, with 12 bases sitting between them.

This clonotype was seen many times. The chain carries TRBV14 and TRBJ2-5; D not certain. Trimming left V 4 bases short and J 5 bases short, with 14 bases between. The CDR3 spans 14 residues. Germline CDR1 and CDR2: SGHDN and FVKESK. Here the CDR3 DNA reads TGTGCCAGCAGCCCTCGTCCGGTCGGGGAGACCCAGTACTTC. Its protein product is CASSPRPVGETQYF. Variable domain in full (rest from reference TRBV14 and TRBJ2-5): EAGVTQFPSHSVIEKGQTVTLRCDPISGHDNLYWYRRVMGKEIKFLLHFVKESKQDESGMPNNRFLAERTGGTYSTLKVQPAELEDSGVYFCASSPRPVGETQYFGPGTRLLVL.

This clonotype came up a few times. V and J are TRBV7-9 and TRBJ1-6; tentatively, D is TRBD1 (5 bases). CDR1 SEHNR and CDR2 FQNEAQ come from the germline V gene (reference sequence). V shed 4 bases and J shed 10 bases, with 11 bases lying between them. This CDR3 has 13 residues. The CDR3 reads CASSSGTDSPLHF. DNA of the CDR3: TGTGCCAGCAGCTCTGGGACTGACTCACCCCTCCACTTT.

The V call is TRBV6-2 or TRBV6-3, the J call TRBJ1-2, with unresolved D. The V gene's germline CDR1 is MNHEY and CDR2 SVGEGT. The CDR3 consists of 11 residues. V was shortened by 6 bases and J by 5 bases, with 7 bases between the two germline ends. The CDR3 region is CASRTEYGYTF. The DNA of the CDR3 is TGTGCCAGCAGAACAGAATATGGCTACACCTTC.

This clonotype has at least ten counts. The CDR3 sequence: CSVVLDRGRFGELFF. Here the CDR3 DNA reads TGCAGCGTTGTTTTGGACAGGGGGCGATTCGGGGAGCTGTTTTTT. The rearrangement joins TRBV29-1 to TRBJ2-2; 11 positions agree with TRBD1. Germline values: CDR1 SQVTM, CDR2 ANQGSEA. The CDR3 is 15 amino acids. V trimming: 4 bases; J trimming: 7 bases; junction bases outside the gene matches: 8.

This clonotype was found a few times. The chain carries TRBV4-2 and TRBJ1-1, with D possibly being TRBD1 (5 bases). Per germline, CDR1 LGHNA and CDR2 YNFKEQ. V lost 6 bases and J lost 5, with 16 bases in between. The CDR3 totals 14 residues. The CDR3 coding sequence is TGTGCCAGCAGAAAAGAGGCAGGGAGGACTGAAGCTTTCTTT. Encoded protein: CASRKEAGRTEAFF.

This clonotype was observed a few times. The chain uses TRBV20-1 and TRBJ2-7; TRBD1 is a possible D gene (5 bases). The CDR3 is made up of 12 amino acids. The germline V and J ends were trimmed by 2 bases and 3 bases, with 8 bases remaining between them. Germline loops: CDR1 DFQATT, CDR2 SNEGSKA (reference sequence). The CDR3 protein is CSARPDSYEQYF. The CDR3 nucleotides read TGCAGTGCTAGACCTGACAGCTACGAGCAGTACTTC.

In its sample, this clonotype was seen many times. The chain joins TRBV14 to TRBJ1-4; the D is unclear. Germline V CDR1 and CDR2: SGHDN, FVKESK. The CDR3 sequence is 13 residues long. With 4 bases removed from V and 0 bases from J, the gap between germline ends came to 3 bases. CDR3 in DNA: TGTGCCAGCAGCCGCTCAACTAATGAAAAACTGTTTTTT. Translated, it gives CASSRSTNEKLFF.

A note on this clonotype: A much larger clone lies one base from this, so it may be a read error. The CDR3 reads CASRLAGGRVYEKLFF. CDR3 bases: TGTGCCAGCAGGTTGGCAGGGGGGAGAGTTTACGAAAAACTGTTTTTT. V gene TRBV6-1 combines with J gene TRBJ1-4, with 7 bases lining up with TRBD1. Germline V gene lookup returns CDR1 MNHNS and CDR2 SASEGT. The trim removed 6 bases at V and 8 bases at J, leaving 15 bases unmatched. CDR3 size: 16 residues.

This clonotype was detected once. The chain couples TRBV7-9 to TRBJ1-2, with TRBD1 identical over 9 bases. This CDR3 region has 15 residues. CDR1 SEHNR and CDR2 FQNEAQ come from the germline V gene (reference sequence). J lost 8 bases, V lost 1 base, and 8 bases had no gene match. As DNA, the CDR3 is TGTGCCAGCAGCTTAGGTGGGACAGGGTTGAGGGGCTACACCTTC. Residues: CASSLGGTGLRGYTF.

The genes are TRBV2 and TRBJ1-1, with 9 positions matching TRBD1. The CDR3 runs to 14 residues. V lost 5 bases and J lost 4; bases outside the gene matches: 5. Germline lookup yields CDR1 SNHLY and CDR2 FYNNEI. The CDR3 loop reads CASSLNRGLTEAFF. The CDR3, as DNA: TGTGCCAGCAGTTTGAACAGGGGGCTCACTGAAGCTTTCTTT.

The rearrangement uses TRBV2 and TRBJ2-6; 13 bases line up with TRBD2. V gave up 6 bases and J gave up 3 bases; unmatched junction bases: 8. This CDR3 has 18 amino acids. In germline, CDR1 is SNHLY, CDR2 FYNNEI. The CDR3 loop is CASRPGLAGVGGANVLTF. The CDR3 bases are TGTGCCAGCAGACCCGGACTAGCGGGAGTTGGTGGGGCCAACGTCCTGACTTTC.

Here the CDR3 reads CASSFQGSSYEQYF. The CDR3 DNA follows: TGTGCCAGCAGCTTCCAGGGGTCCTCCTACGAGCAGTACTTC. The J gene is TRBJ2-7, the V gene TRBV5-4; TRBD1 is a possible D gene (6 bases). The CDR3 covers 14 residues. Trimming left V 2 bases short and J 0 bases short, with 9 bases between. Germline CDR1 SGHNT, CDR2 YYREEE (reference sequence). Full variable domain (rest looked up from reference TRBV5-4 and TRBJ2-7): ETGVTQSPTHLIKTRGQQVTLRCSSQSGHNTVSWYQQALGQGPQFIFQYYREEENGRGNFPPRFSGLQFPNYSSELNVNALELDDSALYLCASSFQGSSYEQYFGPGTRLTVT.